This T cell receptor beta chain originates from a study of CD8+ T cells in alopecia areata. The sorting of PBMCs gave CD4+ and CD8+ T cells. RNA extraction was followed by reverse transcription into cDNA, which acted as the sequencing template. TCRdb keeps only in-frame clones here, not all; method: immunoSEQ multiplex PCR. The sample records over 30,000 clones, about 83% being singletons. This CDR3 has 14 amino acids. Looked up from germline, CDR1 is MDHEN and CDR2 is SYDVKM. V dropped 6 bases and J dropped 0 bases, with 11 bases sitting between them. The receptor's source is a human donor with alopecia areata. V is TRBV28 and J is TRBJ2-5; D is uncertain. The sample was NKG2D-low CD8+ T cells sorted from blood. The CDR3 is CASREITYQETQYF. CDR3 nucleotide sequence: TGTGCCAGCAGAGAGATAACTTACCAAGAGACCCAGTACTTC.